Included here is one TCR beta chain sequence, with context. The antigen remains unidentified. The sample originates from a study of cytomegalovirus exposure and HLA in healthy donors. Study-wide findings and caveats: Relative to the roughly 690-donor mean, N-insertions were reportedly fewer in an Asian-associated ancestry cluster in a later analysis.

There are 13 residues in the CDR3. With 4 bases removed from V and 8 bases from J, the gap between germline ends came to 12 bases. The germline V gene has CDR1 KGHSH and CDR2 LQKENI. 13 Jbeta primers and 60 Vbeta primers were used for the PCR. The protocol was immunoSEQ multiplex PCR, while the TCRdb copy is restricted to in-frame clones and leaves out a portion. The repertoire consists of around 190,000 clones, with roughly four fifths occurring once and the leading ten covering 1.5% to 2%. The gene calls are TRBV18 and TRBJ2-1; D is possibly TRBD2 (6 bases). The origin of this receptor is a man between 18 and 29 years old in good health and CMV-seronegative. Sequencing was carried out using PBMCs. CDR3 bases: TGTGCCAGCTCACGGGGGGTCGCCCATGAGCAGTTCTTC. Protein product: CASSRGVAHEQFF.